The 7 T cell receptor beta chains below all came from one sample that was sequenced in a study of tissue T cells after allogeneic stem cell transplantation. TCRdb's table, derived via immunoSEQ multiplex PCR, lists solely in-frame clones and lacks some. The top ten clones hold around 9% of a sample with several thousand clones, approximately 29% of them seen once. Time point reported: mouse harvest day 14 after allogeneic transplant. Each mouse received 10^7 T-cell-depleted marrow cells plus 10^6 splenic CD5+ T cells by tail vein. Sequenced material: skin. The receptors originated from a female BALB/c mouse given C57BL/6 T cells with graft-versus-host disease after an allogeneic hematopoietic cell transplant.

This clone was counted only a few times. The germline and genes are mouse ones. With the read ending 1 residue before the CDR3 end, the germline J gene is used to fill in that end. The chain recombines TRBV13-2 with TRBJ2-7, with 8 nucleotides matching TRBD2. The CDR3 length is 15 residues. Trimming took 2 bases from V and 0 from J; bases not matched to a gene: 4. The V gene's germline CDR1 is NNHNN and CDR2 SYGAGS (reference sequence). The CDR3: CASGDHWGSSYEQYF. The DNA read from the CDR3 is TGTGCCAGCGGTGACCACTGGGGGAGCTCCTATGAACAGTAC.

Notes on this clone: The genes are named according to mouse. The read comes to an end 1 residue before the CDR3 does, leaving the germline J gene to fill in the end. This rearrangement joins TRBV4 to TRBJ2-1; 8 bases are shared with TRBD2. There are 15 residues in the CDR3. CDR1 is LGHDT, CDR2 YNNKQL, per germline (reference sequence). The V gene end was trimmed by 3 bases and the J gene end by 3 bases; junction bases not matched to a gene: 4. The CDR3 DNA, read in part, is TGTGCCAGCAGCTATTGGACTGGGAGCTATGCTGAGCAGTTC. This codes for CASSYWTGSYAEQF. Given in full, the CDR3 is CASSYWTGSYAEQFF.

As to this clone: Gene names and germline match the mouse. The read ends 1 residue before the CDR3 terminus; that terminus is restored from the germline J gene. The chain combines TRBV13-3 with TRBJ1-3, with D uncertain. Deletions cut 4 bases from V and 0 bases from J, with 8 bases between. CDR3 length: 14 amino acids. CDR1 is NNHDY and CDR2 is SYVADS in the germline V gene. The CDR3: CASSQGFSGNTLYF. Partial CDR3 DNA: TGTGCCAGCAGTCAAGGGTTTTCTGGAAATACGCTCTAT.

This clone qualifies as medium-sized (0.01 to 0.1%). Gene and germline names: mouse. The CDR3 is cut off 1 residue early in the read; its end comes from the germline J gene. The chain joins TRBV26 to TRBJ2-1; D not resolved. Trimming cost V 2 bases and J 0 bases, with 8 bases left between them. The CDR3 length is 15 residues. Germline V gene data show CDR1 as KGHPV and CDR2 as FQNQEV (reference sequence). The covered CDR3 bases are TGTGCCAGCAGTCTGAACAGCTATAACTATGCTGAGCAGTTC. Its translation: CASSLNSYNYAEQF. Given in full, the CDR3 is CASSLNSYNYAEQFF. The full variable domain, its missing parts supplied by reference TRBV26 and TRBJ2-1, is NSKVIQTPRYLVKGQGQKAKMRCIPEKGHPVVFWYQQNKNNEFKFLINFQNQEVLQQIDMTEKRFSAECPSNSPCSLEIQSSEAGDSALYLCASSLNSYNYAEQFFGPGTRLTVL.

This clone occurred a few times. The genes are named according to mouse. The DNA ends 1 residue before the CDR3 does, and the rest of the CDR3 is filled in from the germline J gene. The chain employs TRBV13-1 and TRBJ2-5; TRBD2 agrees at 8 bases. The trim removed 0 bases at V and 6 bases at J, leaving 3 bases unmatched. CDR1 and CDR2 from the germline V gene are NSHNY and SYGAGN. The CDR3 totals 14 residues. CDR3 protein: CASSDEGGPDTQYF. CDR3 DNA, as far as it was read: TGTGCCAGCAGTGATGAGGGGGGGCCCGACACCCAGTAC.

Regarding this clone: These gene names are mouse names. The CDR3 sequence: CSSSPGQGNSDYTF. The sequenced part of the CDR3 DNA is TGCTCCAGCAGTCCGGGACAGGGGAACTCCGACTACACC. J is TRBJ1-2 and V is TRBV23; no DNA check was done on the table's D call, TRBD1. The read is 1 residue too short to cover the CDR3 end, so that end is filled in from the germline J gene. Germline loops: CDR1 KGHTA, CDR2 FQNQQP. The CDR3 has 14 amino acids.

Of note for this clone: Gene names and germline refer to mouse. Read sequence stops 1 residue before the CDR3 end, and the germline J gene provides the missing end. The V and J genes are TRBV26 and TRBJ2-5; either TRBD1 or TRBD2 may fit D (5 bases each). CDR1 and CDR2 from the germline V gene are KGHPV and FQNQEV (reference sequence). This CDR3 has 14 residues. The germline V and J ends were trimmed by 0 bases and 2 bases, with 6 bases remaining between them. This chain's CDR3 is CASSLSGTQDTQYF. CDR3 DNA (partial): TGTGCCAGCAGTCTGTCGGGGACCCAAGACACCCAGTAC.